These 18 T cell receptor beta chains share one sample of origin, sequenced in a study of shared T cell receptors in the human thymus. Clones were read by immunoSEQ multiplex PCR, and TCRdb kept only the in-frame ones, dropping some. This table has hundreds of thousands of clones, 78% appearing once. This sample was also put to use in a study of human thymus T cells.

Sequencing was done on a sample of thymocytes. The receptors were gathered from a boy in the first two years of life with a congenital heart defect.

CDR3 loop: CASSFRGLSSYNEQFF. The CDR3 nucleotides are TGTGCCAGCAGCTTTAGAGGACTGAGCTCCTACAATGAGCAGTTCTTC. The V gene is TRBV7-9, the J gene TRBJ2-1, with D perhaps TRBD2 (5 bases). Germline V CDR1 and CDR2: SEHNR, FQNEAQ (reference sequence). V was pared by 3 bases and J by 0 bases, with 12 bases between. CDR3 size: 16 residues.

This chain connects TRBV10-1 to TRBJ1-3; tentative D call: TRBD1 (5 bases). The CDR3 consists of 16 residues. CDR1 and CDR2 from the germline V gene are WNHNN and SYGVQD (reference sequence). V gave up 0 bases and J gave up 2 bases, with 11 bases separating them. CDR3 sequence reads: CASSESEGQAGNTIYF. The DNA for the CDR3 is TGCGCCAGCAGTGAGTCGGAGGGGCAGGCTGGAAACACCATATATTTT.

The CDR3 here is CASRESGRPDTQYF. CDR3 DNA: TGTGCCAGCAGGGAGAGCGGGAGGCCAGATACGCAGTATTTT. This chain uses TRBV7-2 with TRBJ2-3, with 9 bases identical to TRBD2. J was trimmed by 4 bases and V by 6 bases; bases with no gene match: 5. The V gene's germline CDR1 is SGHTA and CDR2 FQGNSA. The CDR3 loop spans 14 amino acids.

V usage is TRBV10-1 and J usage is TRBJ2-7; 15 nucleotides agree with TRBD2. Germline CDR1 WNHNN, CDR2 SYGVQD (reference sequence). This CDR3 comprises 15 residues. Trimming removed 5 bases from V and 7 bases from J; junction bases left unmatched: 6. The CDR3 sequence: CASSSGTSGRWEQYF. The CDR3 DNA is TGCGCCAGCAGTTCCGGGACTAGCGGGAGGTGGGAGCAGTACTTC.

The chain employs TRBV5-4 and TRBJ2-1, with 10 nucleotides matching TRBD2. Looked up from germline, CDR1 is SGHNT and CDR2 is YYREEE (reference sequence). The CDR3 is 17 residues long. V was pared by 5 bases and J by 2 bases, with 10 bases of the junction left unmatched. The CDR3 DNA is TGTGCCAGCAGTCGTAGGACTAGCGGATATCCCTACAATGAGCAGTTCTTC. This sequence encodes CASSRRTSGYPYNEQFF.

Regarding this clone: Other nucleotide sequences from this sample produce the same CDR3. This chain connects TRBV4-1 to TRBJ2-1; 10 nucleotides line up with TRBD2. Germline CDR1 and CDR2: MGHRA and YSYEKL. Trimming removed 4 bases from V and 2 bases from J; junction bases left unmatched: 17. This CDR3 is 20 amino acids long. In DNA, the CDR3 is TGCGCCAGCAGCCTCCGTGGGGTAATAACTAGCGGGGCCGCCTACAATGAGCAGTTCTTC. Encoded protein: CASSLRGVITSGAAYNEQFF.

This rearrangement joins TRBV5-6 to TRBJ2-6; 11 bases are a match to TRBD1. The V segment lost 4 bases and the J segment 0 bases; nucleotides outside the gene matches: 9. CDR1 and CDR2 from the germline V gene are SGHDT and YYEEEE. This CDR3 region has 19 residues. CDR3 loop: CASSISSGTGGSGANVLTF. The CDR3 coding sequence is TGTGCCAGCAGCATATCGTCCGGGACAGGGGGCTCTGGGGCCAACGTCCTGACTTTC.

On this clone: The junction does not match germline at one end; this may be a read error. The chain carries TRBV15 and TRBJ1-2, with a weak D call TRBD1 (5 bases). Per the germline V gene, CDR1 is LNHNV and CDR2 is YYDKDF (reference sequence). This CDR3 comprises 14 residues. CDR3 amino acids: CATSLGRGTGEHAF. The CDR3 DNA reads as TGTGCCACCAGCCTCGGGCGGGGGACGGGGGAGCACGCCTTC. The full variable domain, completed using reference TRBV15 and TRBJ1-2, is DAMVIQNPRYQVTQFGKPVTLSCSQTLNHNVMYWYQQKSSQAPKLLFHYYDKDFNNEADTPDNFQSRRPNTSFCFLDIRSPGLGDTAMYLCATSLGRGTGEHAFGSGTRLTVV.

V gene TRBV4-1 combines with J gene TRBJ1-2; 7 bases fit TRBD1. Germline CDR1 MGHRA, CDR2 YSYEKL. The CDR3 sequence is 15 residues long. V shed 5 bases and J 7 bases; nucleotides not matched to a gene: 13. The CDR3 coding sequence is TGCGCCAGCAGCTTCAACAGGGACAGAGGCCCTGGCTACACCTTC. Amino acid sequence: CASSFNRDRGPGYTF.

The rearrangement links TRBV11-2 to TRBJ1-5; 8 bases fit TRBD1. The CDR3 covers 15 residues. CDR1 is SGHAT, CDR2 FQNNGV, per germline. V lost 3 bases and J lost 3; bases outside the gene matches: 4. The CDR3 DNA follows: TGTGCCAGCAGCTTCGACAGGGGTCCCAATCAGCCCCAGCATTTT. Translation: CASSFDRGPNQPQHF.

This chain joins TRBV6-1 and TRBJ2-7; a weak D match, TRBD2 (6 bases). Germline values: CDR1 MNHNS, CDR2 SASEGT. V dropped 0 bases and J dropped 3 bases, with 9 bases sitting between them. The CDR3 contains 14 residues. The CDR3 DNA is TGTGCCAGCAGTGAAGCGGCGGGGAGCTACGAGCAGTACTTC. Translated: CASSEAAGSYEQYF.

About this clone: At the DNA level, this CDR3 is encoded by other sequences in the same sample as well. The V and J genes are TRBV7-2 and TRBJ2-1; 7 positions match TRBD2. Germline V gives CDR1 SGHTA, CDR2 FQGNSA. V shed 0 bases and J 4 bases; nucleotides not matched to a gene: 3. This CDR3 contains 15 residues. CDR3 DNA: TGTGCCAGCAGCTTAGCGGGAGGGCCGTACAATGAGCAGTTCTTC. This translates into CASSLAGGPYNEQFF.

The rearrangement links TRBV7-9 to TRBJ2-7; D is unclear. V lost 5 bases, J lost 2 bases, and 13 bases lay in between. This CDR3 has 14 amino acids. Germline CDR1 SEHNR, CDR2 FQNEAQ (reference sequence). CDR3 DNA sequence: TGTGCCAGCAGCCAAAGCGAGAGTCCCTACGAGCAGTACTTC. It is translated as CASSQSESPYEQYF. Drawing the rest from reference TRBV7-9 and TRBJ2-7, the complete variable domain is DTGVSQNPRHKITKRGQNVTFRCDPISEHNRLYWYRQTLGQGPEFLTYFQNEAQLEKSRLLSDRFSAERPKGSFSTLEIQRTEQGDSAMYLCASSQSESPYEQYFGPGTRLTVT.

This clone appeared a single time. As DNA, the CDR3 is TGTGCCAGCAGCTTAGCCCTTAGCGGGAGGGTGCTTAATGAGCAGTTCTTC. Its translation: CASSLALSGRVLNEQFF. The V call is TRBV7-2, the J call TRBJ2-1; TRBD2 matches at 11 bases. The CDR3 spans 17 residues. CDR1 is SGHTA, CDR2 FQGNSA, per germline. Germline trimming cut 0 bases from V and 7 bases from J; bases unmatched to any gene: 8.

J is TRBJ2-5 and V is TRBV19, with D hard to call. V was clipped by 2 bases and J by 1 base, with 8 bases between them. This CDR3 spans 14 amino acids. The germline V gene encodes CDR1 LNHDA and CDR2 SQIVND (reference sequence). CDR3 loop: CASSIRPGQETQYF. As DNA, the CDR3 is TGTGCCAGTAGTATACGTCCCGGCCAAGAGACCCAGTACTTC.

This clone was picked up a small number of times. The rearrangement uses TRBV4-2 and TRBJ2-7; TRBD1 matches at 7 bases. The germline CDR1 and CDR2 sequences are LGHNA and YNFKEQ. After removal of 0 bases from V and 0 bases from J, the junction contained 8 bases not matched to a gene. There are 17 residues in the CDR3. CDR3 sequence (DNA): TGTGCCAGCAGCCAAGATGTCTGGGACAGAGTCTCCTACGAGCAGTACTTC. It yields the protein CASSQDVWDRVSYEQYF.

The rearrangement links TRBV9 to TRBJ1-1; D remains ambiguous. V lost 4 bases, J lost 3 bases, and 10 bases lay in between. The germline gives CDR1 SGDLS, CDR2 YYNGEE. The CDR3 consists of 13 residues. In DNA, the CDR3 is TGTGCCAGCAGCCAACAGTGGGACACTGAAGCTTTCTTT. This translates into CASSQQWDTEAFF.

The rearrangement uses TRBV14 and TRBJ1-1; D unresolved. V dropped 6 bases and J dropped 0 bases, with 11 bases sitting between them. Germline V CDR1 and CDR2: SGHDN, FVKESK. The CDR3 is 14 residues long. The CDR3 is CASSQSTLNTEAFF. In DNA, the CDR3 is TGTGCCAGCAGTCAATCTACTCTGAACACTGAAGCTTTCTTT.